A selection of T cell receptor beta chains follows, all from one sample in a study of cytomegalovirus exposure and HLA in healthy donors. Libraries were prepared by immunoSEQ multiplex PCR; TCRdb keeps only in-frame clonotypes and omits some of them. Here the sample spans around 140,000 clones, about 61% being singletons. The sample consisted of PBMCs. These receptors all come from a woman between 35 and 50 years old in good health and CMV-seronegative. CDR3s include the opening cysteine and the closing phenylalanine or tryptophan. The order of the fields is D gene, V gene, clone size, J gene, CDR3 DNA, CDR3 protein. The D gene is left open where the match is weak. Some rows have no size entry. The others give once, few or many, or a class for an expanded clone.

TRBD2,TRBV5-1,-,TRBJ2-5,TGCGCCAGCAGCCCCTCTCTAGCGGGGGCTCAAGAGACCCAGTACTTC,CASSPSLAGAQETQYF
-,TRBV7-9,-,TRBJ2-5,TGTGCCAGCGGGTTTCCGGGGGAGACCCAGTACTTC,CASGFPGETQYF
TRBD1,TRBV6-1,-,TRBJ2-3,TGTGCCACCATTCAGGGGGTGGACACAGATACGCAGTATTTT,CATIQGVDTDTQYF
-,TRBV30,-,TRBJ1-1,TGTGCCTGGAGAACGCCCCACAGGGCGACTGAAGCTTTCTTT,CAWRTPHRATEAFF
TRBD1,TRBV30,few,TRBJ1-1,TGTGCCTGGGGGTCTGGACAGGGGCGGCTAGAAGCTTTCTTT,CAWGSGQGRLEAFF
TRBD1,TRBV30,-,TRBJ1-4,TGTGCCTGGGATCCCGGACAGGGAAATGAAAAACTGTTTTTT,CAWDPGQGNEKLFF
-,TRBV4-1,-,TRBJ1-2,TGCGCCAGCAGCGGACGGGCCCTCAGGGTAAACTATGGCTACACCTTC,CASSGRALRVNYGYTF
TRBD2,TRBV19,-,TRBJ2-1,TGTGCCAGTAGTTGGACTAGCGGGGGCAACAATGAGCAGTTCTTC,CASSWTSGGNNEQFF
-,TRBV2,-,TRBJ1-6,TGTGCCAGCAGGTCAGGGGCCTTAGATTATTCACCCCTCCACTTT,CASRSGALDYSPLHF
-,TRBV19,-,TRBJ1-3,TGTGCCTGCGGCCAGGCGGGACTGATCTCTGGAAACACCATATATTTT,CACGQAGLISGNTIYF
-,TRBV30,-,TRBJ2-2,TGTGCCTGGAGTTGGTGGACAGTTGGGACCGGGGAGCTGTTTTTT,CAWSWWTVGTGELFF
-,TRBV19,-,TRBJ1-1,TGTGCCAGTAGTATAATAAGCAGGGGTCCCACTGAAGCTTTCTTT,CASSIISRGPTEAFF
-,TRBV6-6,medium-sized,TRBJ1-5,TGTGCCAGCAGGTCGGACGGGACTATATTGCCCCAGCATTTT,CASRSDGTILPQHF
-,TRBV5-6,-,TRBJ2-2,TGTGCCAGCAGCTTCTCCCCGGGGGACACCGGGGAGCTGTTTTTT,CASSFSPGDTGELFF
-,TRBV25-1,few,TRBJ2-1,TGTGCCACCCTCACGCGTCGGGGAAATGAGCAGTTCTTC,CATLTRRGNEQFF
TRBD1,TRBV25-1,-,TRBJ1-1,TGTGCCAGCAGTGAATATAGGGGGCTGGGGGACACTGAAGCTTTCTTT,CASSEYRGLGDTEAFF
TRBD2,TRBV6-5,-,TRBJ2-5,TGTGCCAGCAGGGGAGCGGGGGGCGATTCAGAGACCCAGTACTTC,CASRGAGGDSETQYF
TRBD1,TRBV27,few,TRBJ1-5,TGTGCCAGCAGGAGGACAGGGACGTCTAGTCAGCCCCAGCATTTT,CASRRTGTSSQPQHF
-,TRBV19,-,TRBJ1-6,TGTGCCAGTACGTACAGGGACTATAATTCACCCCTCCACTTT,CASTYRDYNSPLHF
TRBD1,TRBV6-5,-,TRBJ2-2,TGTGCCAGCAGCCCGGGACAGGCCAGGTGGCTGTTTTTT,CASSPGQARWLFF
TRBD1,TRBV10-2,-,TRBJ1-2,TGCGCCAGCAGTGTTTGGATAGGGACAGCTAACTATGGCTACACCTTC,CASSVWIGTANYGYTF
-,TRBV5-1,-,TRBJ2-7,TGCGCCAGCAGCTCCGCAGGGGGGCTGTACTTC,CASSSAGGLYF
TRBD1,TRBV19,few,TRBJ2-7,TGTGCCAGTGGAAGATCGGGACAGGCCTACGAGCAGTACTTC,CASGRSGQAYEQYF
-,TRBV9,few,TRBJ2-3,TGTGCCAGCAGCGTAGCGTCGGTAGATACGCAGTATTTT,CASSVASVDTQYF
TRBD2,TRBV10-3,-,TRBJ2-3,TGTGCCATCAGCCCCCGAGAGGGACTAGCGGGGGGGCAGGACACAGATACGCAGTATTTT,CAISPREGLAGGQDTDTQYF
-,TRBV4-1,-,TRBJ2-7,TGCGCCAGCAGCCAAGCTTTGGCAGGGTATACATACGAGCAGTACTTC,CASSQALAGYTYEQYF
-,TRBV5-1,-,TRBJ2-2,TGCGCCAGCAGCTTGGAACCGGCGGGTAGGAACACCGGGGAGCTGTTTTTT,CASSLEPAGRNTGELFF
-,TRBV30,-,TRBJ1-1,TGTGCCTGGAGTGTACGGAGAAACACTGAAGCTTTCTTT,CAWSVRRNTEAFF
-,TRBV11-2,-,TRBJ2-7,TGTGCCAGCAGCTTCCCGGACAGACCCTACGAGCAGTACTTC,CASSFPDRPYEQYF
-,TRBV15,-,TRBJ2-7,TGTGCTACCAGCAGAGAGCAGGGTAGGGGCTACGAGCAGTACTTC,CATSREQGRGYEQYF
-,TRBV2,-,TRBJ1-2,TGTGCCAGCAGTGTAGGGGACTATGGCTACACCTTC,CASSVGDYGYTF
-,TRBV6-6,-,TRBJ1-2,TGTGCCAGCAACTCGCCTTTCAGGGACACCACATATGGCTACACCTTC,CASNSPFRDTTYGYTF
-,TRBV2,few,TRBJ1-1,TGTGCCAGCAGGGCAAACAGGGAAGAGAACACTGAAGCTTTCTTT,CASRANREENTEAFF
-,TRBV12-5,once,TRBJ2-5,TGTGCTAGTGGTTTGGTAGGGGGAGAGACCCAGTACTTC,CASGLVGGETQYF
TRBD1,TRBV9,-,TRBJ1-2,TGTGCCAGCAGCGTAGGTTTAGGGGGCCAGGGCTACACCTTC,CASSVGLGGQGYTF
TRBD1,TRBV29-1,-,TRBJ1-1,TGCAGCGTTGGGGACAGGGGGCTGGTAGCTTTCTTT,CSVGDRGLVAFF